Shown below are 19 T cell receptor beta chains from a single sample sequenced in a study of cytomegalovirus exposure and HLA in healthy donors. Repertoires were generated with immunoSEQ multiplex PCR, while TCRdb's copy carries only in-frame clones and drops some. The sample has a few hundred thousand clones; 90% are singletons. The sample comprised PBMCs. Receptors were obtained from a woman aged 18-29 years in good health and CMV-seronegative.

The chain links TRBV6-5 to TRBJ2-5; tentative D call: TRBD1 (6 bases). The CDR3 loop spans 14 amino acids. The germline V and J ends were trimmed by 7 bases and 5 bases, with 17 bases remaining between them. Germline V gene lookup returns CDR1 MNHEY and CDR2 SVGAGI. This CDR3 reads CASTSGSQGETQYF. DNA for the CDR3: TGTGCCAGCACCTCCGGGTCCCAGGGGGAGACCCAGTACTTC.

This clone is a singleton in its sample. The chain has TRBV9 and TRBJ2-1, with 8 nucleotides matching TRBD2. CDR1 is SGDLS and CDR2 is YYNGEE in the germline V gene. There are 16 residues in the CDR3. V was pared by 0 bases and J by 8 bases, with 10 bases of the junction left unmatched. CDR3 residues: CASSVDLGGGHDEQFF. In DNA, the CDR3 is TGTGCCAGCAGCGTAGACCTCGGGGGGGGCCACGATGAGCAGTTCTTC. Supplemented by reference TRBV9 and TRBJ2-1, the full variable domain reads DSGVTQTPKHLITATGQRVTLRCSPRSGDLSVYWYQQSLDQGLQFLIQYYNGEERAKGNILERFSAQQFPDLHSELNLSSLELGDSALYFCASSVDLGGGHDEQFFGPGTRLTVL.

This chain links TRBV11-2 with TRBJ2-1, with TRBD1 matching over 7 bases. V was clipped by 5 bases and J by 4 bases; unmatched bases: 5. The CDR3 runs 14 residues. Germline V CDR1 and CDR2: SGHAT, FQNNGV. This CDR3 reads CASSDGQVYNEQFF. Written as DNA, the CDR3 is TGTGCCAGCAGCGACGGACAGGTATACAATGAGCAGTTCTTC.

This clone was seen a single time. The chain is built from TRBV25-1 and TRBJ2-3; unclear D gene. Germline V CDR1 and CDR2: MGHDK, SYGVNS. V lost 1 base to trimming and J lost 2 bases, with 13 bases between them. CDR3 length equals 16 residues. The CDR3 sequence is CASSESSLDPTDTQYF. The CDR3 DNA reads TGTGCCAGCAGTGAATCTAGTCTCGACCCCACAGATACGCAGTATTTT. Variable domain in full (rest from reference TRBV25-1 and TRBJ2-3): EADIYQTPRYLVIGTGKKITLECSQTMGHDKMYWYQQDPGMELHLIHYSYGVNSTEKGDLSSESTVSRIRTEHFPLTLESARPSHTSQYLCASSESSLDPTDTQYFGPGTRLTVL.

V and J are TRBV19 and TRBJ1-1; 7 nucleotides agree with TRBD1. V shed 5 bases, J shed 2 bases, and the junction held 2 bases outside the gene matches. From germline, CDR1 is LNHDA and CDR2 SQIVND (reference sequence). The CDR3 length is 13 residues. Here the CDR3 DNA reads TGTGCCAGTAGTGGGACAGTAAACACTGAAGCTTTCTTT. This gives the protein CASSGTVNTEAFF. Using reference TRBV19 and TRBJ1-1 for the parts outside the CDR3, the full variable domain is DGGITQSPKYLFRKEGQNVTLSCEQNLNHDAMYWYRQDPGQGLRLIYYSQIVNDFQKGDIAEGYSVSREKKESFPLTVTSAQKNPTAFYLCASSGTVNTEAFFGQGTRLTVV.

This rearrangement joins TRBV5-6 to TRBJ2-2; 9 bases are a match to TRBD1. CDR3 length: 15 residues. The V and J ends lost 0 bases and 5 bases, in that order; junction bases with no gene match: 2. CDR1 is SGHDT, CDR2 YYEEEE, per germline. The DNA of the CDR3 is TGTGCCAGCAGCTTGGAACAGGGGGCGACCGGGGAGCTGTTTTTT. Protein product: CASSLEQGATGELFF.

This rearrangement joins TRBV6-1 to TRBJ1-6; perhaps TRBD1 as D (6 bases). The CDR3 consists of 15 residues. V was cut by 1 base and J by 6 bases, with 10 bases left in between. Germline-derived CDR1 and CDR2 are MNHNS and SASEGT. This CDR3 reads CASSEEAGANSPLHF. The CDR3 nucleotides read TGTGCCAGCAGTGAAGAGGCAGGGGCTAATTCACCCCTCCACTTT.

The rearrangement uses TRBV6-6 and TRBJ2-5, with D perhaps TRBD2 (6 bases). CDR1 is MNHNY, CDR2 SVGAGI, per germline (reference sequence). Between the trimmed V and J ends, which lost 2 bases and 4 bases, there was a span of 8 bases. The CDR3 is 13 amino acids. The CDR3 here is CASSYVGGETQYF. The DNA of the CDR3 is TGTGCCAGCAGTTACGTGGGAGGAGAGACCCAGTACTTC.

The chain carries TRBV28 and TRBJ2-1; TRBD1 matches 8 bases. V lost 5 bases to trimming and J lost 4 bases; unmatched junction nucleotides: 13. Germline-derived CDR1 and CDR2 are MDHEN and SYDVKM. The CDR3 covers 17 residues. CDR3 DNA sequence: TGTGCCAGCAGTCCAAATAAGGGACAGGTGCTTTACAATGAGCAGTTCTTC. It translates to CASSPNKGQVLYNEQFF.

The CDR3: CASSFGGYYEQYV. DNA for the CDR3: TGTGCCAGCAGTTTTGGCGGTTATTACGAGCAGTACGTC. The V gene is TRBV28, the J gene TRBJ2-7; D gene unclear. From germline, CDR1 is MDHEN and CDR2 SYDVKM. The CDR3 totals 13 residues. V was pared by 3 bases and J by 4 bases, with 10 bases between.

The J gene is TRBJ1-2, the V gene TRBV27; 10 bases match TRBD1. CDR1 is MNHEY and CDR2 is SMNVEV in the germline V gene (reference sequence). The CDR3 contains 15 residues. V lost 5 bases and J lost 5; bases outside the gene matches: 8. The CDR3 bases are TGTGCCAGCAGTCTTTCGGACAGGGGGGTATATGGCTACACCTTC. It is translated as CASSLSDRGVYGYTF.

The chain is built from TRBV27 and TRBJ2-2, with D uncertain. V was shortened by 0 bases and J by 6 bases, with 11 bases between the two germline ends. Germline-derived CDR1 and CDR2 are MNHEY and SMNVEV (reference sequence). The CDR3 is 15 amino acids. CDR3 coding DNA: TGTGCCAGCAGTTTATCTCCCAGTTCGCCCGGGGAGCTGTTTTTT. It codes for CASSLSPSSPGELFF.

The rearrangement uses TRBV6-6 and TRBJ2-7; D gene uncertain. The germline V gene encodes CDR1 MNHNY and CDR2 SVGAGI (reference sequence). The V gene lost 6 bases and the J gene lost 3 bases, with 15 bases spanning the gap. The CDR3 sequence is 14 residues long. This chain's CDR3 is CASSPLTVNYEQYF. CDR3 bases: TGTGCCAGCAGCCCCCTGACTGTAAACTACGAGCAGTACTTC.

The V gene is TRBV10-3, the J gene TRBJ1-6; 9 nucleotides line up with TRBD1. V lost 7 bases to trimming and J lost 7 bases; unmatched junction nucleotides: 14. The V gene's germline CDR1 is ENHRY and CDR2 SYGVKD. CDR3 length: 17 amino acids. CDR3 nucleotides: TGTGCCATCACCGAGGGACAGGGAGAGACCAACAATTCACCCCTCCACTTT. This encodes CAITEGQGETNNSPLHF.

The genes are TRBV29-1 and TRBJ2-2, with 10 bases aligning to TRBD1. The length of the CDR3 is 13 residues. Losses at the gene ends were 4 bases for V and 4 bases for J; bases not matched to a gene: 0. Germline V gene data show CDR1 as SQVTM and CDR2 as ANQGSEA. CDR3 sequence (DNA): TGCAGCGTTGGGACAGGGGGCACCGGGGAGCTGTTTTTT. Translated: CSVGTGGTGELFF.

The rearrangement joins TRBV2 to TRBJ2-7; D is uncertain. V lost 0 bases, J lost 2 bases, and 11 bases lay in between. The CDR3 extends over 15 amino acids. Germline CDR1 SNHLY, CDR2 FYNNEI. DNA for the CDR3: TGTGCCAGCAGTGAAGCTCGTGGCGGAACCTACGAGCAGTACGTC. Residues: CASSEARGGTYEQYV.

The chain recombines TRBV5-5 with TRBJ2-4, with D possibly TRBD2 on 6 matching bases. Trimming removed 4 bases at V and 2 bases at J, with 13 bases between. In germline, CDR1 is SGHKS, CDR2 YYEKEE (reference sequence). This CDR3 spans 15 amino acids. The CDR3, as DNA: TGTGCCAGCAGCGGGGAGGCGGGTACCAAAAACATTCAGTACTTC. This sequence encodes CASSGEAGTKNIQYF.

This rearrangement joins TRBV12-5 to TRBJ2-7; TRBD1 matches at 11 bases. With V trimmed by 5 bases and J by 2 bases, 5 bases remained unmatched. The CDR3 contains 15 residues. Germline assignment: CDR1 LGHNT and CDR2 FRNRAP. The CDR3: CASGPGQGATYEQYF. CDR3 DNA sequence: TGTGCTAGTGGTCCAGGACAGGGGGCCACCTACGAGCAGTACTTC.

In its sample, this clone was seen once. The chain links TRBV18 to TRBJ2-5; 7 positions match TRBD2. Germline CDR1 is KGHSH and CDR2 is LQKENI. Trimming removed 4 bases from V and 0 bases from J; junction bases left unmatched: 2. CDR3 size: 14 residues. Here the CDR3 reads CASSRGTNQETQYF. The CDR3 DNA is TGTGCCAGCTCACGCGGGACTAACCAAGAGACCCAGTACTTC.